The following is a T cell receptor beta chain sequence with its context. Its antigen is currently not known. There are no base qualities to consult, and no much larger clone falls within one base. Relative to germline, V is 4 bases shorter and J is 2 bases shorter, with 13 bases between their ends. From the cysteine up to the phenylalanine, the CDR3 has a length of 15 residues. Only CDR3 DNA remains: 45 bases, in frame from the first base. From the germline V gene, CDR1 is SGHRS and CDR2 is YFSETQ. Interpreted using the paper, the time point label stands for: baseline before first vaccination. The vaccinee samples were drawn from two UK trials, COV001 and COV002, one of which was a single-blind randomized controlled phase 2/3 trial testing AZD1222 (ChAdOx1 nCoV-19) in healthy adults. For TCRbeta chain sequencing, PBMC samples from trial participants were taken at day 0 and at day 28 after the second dose.

The CDR3 regions of human TCRbeta chains were analyzed by immunosequencing. As for the authors' bioinformatics: TCRs in the repertoires were compared against a reference library of SARS-CoV-2-specific TCRs that had been generated with the MIRA antigen-specificity platform. Breadth was defined as the fraction of unique TCRs that were SARS-CoV-2-associated. Depth was defined as the fraction of total T cells that were SARS-CoV-2-associated. Using the MIRA data, each spike-specific TCR was mapped to the spike region that the TCR reacts to and placed in a CD4 or CD8 class. Log10-transformed breadth and depth values were compared by one-way ANOVA with Sidak's multiple comparisons tests. TCRdb limited this immuneACCESS table to in-frame rearrangements with V and J called. A share of clones is missing; checked studies link under half to unresolved V genes, and the rest is unexplained. That table furnishes V, J and clone size, whereas the DNA furnished D and trimming. The sample has about 120,000 clones on record, around nine tenths of them singletons. Approximately 2.4% of the sample is taken by the ten largest.

The record originates from a study of T cell responses to AZD1222 COVID-19 vaccine (dated by TCRdb to about 2021). Regarding the research as a whole: AZD1222 recipients whose second dose came at about 4 weeks and those whose second dose came at about 12 weeks were combined into one group, since spike-specific TCR depth and breadth did not differ between the two schedules. Trial participants were enrolled into age subgroups of 18-55, 56-69 and 70-plus years, which contained about 150, 28 and 57 TCR-sequenced participants, respectively. A total of 240 or so trial participants underwent TCR sequencing, of whom 207 had received two doses of AZD1222 and approximately 26 had received two doses of the MenACWY control vaccine.

Study-level results and caveats: A significant rise in spike-specific TCR breadth and depth was observed after two AZD1222 doses relative to day 0 and relative to MenACWY recipients. Conclusions about previously exposed vaccinees were limited because only six AZD1222 recipients were SARS-CoV-2 seropositive at baseline. The 56-69-year group was small, and its depth increase did not reach significance, likely because of low power. Nearly half of unique spike-specific TCRs reportedly recognized epitopes outside regions mutated in the B.1.351 and B.1.1.7 variants. Because no samples from the day 14 peak response were available, repertoires could be characterized only after the peak T cell response. Vaccine-associated CD4 TCRs spanned the whole spike protein, with dominant responses in regions 160-218 and 743-854. Participants were mostly white British and included more females than males, and it was suggested by the authors that clonal diversity may have been underestimated.

The source material was peripheral blood, sampled on day 0 of AZD1222 vaccination. This sequence originates from an adult in good health. Rearrangement joined TRBV5-1 to TRBJ2-1; the D gene is perhaps TRBD1 or TRBD2, as each covers 6 bases. The DNA reads TGCGCCAGCAGCCCCGGGGGCCCGGCCTACAATGAGCAGTTCTTC. It codes for CASSPGGPAYNEQFF.